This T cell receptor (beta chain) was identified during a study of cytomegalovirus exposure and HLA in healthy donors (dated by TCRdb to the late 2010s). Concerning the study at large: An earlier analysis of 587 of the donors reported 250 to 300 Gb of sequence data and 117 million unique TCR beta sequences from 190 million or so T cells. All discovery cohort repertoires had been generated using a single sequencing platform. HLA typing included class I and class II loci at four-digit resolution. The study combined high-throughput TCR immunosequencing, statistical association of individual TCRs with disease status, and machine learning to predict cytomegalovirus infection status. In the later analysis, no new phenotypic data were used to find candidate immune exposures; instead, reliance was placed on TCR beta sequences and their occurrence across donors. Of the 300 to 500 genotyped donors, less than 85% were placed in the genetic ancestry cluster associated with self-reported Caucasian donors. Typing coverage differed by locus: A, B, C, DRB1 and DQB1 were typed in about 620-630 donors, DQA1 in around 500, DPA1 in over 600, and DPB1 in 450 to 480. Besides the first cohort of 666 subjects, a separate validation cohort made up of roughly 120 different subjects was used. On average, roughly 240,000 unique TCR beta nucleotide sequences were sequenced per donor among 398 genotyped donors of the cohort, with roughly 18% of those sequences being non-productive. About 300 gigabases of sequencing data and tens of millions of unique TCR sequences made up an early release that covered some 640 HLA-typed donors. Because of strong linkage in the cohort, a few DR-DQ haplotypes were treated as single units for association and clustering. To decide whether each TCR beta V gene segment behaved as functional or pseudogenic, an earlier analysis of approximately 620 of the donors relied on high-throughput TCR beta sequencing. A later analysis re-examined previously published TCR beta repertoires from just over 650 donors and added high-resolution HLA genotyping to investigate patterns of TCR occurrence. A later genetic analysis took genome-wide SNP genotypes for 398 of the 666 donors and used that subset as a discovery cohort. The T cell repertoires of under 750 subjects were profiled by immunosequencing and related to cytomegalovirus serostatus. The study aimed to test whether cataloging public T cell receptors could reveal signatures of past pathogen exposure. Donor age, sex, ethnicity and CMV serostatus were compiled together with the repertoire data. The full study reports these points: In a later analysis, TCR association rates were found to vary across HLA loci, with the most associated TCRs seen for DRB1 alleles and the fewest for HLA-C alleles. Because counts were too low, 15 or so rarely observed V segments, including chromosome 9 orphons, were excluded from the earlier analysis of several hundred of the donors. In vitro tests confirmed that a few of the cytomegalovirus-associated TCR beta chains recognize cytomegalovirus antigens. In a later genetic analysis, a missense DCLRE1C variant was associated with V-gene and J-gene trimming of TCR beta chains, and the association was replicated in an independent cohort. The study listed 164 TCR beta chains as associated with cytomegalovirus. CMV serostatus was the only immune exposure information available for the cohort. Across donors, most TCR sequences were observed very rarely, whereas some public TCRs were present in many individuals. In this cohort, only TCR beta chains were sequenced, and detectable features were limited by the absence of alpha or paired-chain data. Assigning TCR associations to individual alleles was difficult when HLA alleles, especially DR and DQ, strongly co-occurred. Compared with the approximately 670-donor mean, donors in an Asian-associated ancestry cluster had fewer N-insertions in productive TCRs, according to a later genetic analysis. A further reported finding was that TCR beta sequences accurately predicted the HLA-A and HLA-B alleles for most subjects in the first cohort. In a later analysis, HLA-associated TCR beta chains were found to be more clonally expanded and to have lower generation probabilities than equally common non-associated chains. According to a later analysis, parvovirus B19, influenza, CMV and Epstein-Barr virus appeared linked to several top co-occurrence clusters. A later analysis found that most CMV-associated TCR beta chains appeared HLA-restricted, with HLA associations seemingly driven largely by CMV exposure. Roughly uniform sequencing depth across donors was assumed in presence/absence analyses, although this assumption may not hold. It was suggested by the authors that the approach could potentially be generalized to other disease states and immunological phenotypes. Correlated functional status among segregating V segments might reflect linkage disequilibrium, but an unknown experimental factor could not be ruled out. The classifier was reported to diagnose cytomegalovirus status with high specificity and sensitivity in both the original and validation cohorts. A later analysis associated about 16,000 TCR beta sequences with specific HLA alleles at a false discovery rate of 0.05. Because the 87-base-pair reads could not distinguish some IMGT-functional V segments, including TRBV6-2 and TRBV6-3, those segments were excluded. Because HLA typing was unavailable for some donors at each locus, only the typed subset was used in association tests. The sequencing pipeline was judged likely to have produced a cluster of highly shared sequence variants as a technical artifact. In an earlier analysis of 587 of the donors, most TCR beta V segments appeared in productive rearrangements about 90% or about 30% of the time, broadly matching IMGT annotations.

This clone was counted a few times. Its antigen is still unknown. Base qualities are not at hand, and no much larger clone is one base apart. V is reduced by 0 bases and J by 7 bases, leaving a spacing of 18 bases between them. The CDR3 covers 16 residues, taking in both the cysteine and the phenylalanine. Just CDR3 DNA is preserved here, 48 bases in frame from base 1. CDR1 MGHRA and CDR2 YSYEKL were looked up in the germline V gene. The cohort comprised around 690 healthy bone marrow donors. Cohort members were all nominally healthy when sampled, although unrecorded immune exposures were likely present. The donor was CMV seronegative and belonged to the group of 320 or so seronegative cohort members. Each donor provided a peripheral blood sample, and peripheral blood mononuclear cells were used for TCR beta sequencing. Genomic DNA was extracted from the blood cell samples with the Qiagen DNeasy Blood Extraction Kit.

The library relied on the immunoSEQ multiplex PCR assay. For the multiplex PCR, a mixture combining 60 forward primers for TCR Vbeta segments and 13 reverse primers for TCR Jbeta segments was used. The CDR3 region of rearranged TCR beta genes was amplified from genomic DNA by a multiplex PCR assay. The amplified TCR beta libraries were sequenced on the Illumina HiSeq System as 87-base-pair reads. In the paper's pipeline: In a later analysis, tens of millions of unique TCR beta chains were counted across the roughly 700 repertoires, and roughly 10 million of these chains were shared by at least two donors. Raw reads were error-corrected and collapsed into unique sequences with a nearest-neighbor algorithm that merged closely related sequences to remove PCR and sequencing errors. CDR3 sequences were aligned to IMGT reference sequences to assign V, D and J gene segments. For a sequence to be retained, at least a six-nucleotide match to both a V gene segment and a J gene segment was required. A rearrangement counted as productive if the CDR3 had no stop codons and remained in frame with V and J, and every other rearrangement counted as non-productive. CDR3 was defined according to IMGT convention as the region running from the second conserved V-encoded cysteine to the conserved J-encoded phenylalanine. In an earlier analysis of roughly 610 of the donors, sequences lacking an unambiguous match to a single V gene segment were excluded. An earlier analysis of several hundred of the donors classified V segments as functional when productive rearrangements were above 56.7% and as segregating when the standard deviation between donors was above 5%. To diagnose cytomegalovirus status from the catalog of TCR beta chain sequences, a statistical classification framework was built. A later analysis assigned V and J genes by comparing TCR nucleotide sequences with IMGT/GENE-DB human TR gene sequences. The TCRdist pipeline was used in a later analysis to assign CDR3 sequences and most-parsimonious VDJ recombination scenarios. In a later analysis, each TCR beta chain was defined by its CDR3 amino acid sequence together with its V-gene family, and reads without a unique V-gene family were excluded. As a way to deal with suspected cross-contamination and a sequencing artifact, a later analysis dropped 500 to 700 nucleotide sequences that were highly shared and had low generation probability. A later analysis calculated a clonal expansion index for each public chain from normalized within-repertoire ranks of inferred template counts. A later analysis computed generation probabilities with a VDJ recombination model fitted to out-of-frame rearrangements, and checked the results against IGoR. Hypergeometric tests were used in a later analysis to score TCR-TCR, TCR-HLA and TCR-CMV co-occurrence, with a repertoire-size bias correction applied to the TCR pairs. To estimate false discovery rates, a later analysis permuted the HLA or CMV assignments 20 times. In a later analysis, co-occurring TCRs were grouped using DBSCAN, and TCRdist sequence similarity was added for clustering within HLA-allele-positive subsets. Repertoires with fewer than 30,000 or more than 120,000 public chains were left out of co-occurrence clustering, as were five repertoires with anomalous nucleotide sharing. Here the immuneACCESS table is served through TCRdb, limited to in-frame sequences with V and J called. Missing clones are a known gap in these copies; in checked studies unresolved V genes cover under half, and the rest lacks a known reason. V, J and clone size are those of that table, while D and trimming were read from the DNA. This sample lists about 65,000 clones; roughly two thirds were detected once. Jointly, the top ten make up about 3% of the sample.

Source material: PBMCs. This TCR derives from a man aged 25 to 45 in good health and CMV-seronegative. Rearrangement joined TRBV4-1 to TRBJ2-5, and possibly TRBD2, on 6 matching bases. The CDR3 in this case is CASSQDRNGGRATQYF. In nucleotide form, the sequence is TGCGCCAGCAGCCAAGATCGGAACGGGGGAAGGGCGACCCAGTACTTC.